This T cell receptor (beta chain) was sequenced for a study of blood T cell repertoires in COVID-19 (dated by TCRdb to the early 2020s). Regarding the complete study: Samples from collaborators originated in the United States, Italy and Spain and spanned both the acute and convalescent phases of COVID-19. The repertoires were released in a freely available public database meant as a resource for research on the immune response to SARS-CoV-2. Where HLA class I and class II types were available, the types were taken from metadata supplied by the sample provider, not from assay-based typing. The material from the prospective study consisted of cDNA or gDNA derived from T cells, B-cell-depleted T cells, or PBMCs. Samples were obtained from the ongoing ImmuneRACE study (first 160 participants) and from 950 to 1,500 subjects provided by 6 global collaborators. The dataset comprised deeply sampled blood TCRbeta repertoires from subjects exposed to, actively infected with, or recovered from COVID-19. The sample metadata nearly always contained a de-identified subject ID, COVID-19 status, age in years and sex.

The immunoSEQ Assay, a bias-controlled multiplex PCR, was used to amplify TCRbeta CDR3 regions from genomic DNA. Under the source paper's analysis protocol: The number of nucleated cells in each sample was estimated from the amplification of reference gene primers within the assay. Sequence reads were collapsed and filtered to measure the absolute abundance of every unique TCRbeta CDR3 rearrangement. For each sample, productive Simpson clonality was calculated as the square root of Simpson's diversity index across productive rearrangements. The immuneACCESS repertoire file appears here via TCRdb, limited to in-frame rearrangements. These files lack a portion of the clones; in checked studies, under half of the deficit traces to unresolved V genes, and the cause of the others is not known. V, J and clone size are taken as reported in that table, and D and trimming were inferred from the DNA itself. In all, the sample holds 86,000 or so clones, and approximately 80% of those were seen once. Of the sample, approximately 11% falls within the top ten clones.

According to the germline V gene, CDR1 reads MDHEN and CDR2 reads SYDVKM. Trimming takes 4 bases off V and 1 base off J; junction bases not matched to a gene: 11. Measured from the cysteine to the phenylalanine, the CDR3 is 19 residues long. Only the CDR3 DNA is retained, 57 bases long and in frame from the first base. Summary of the overall study and its limitations: Clinical and demographic metadata were provided uncurated, with the amount varying by source and participant.

Whole blood was collected in K2EDTA tubes by collaborating institutions according to the institutions' own protocols. Collaborator samples were shipped for TCRbeta analysis as frozen whole blood, isolated PBMCs, or DNA extracted from either sample type. With regard to this clone: Its binding antigen is unknown. Base qualities were left out, and no much larger clone turns up one base away.

The sequence was collected from a man aged 65 to 79 with acute or convalescent COVID-19. The sequence is built from TRBV28 and TRBJ2-6; 9 bases in between match TRBD2. The specimen sequenced was peripheral blood. The CDR3 reads CASSSHWAAGGSGANVLTF. The DNA reads TGTGCCAGCAGTTCCCACTGGGCAGCGGGGGGTTCTGGGGCCAACGTCCTGACTTTC.